The text below deals with one TCR beta chain. Its antigen is still unknown. The input lacks base qualities; no much larger clone sits a single base away. V is reduced by 5 bases and J by 0 bases, leaving a spacing of 12 bases between them. The CDR3, cysteine through phenylalanine, is 15 amino acids long. The read is trimmed to its CDR3 DNA, 45 bases read in frame from base 1. The sample belongs to a study of T cell repertoires in cytomegalovirus infection (dated by TCRdb to between 2018 and 2020). In the study overall: Alongside well-studied HLA-B-restricted epitopes, the peptide stimulations were aimed at recently identified HLA-C-restricted CMV epitopes, whose presentation resists viral immunomodulation. Donor HLA type was relevant to the analysis, as public TCR beta signatures indicated carriage of CMV infection together with the matching HLA type.

What the treatment or condition label conveys for this sample: in vitro stimulation with specific CMV peptide epitopes to enrich CMV-specific T cells. Instrument used: Illumina HiSeq 1500. TCRdb reprocessing: public reads trimmed at Q25 with fastp, clones called with MiXCR, in-frame beta chains kept. Entries that share a CDR3 protein sequence are merged under the most common genes and DNA. The sample table lists more than 250,000 distinct CDR3 sequences, 20% to 30% of them with a count of one. The top ten hold about 14% of the sample. Overall study results and their limits: In both this cohort and an independent cohort of several hundred donors, the cumulative frequency of public TCR beta family members distinguished carriers of CMV infection plus the relevant HLA type. In the ex vivo response, HLA-C-restricted CMV-specific TCR beta clonotypes were dominant, and in two of eight donors the single most frequent clonotype came from this HLA-C-restricted group.

The chain links TRBV12-3 or TRBV12-4 with TRBJ2-3; TRBD2 might be the D gene, on 6 matching bases. The input for sequencing was cultured PBMCs, taken from culture after CMV antigen stimulation. The origin of this receptor is a human donor in good health (CMV status not recorded). Some clones in this sample may be carry-over from other donors' samples. The CDR3 reads as follows: CASSRGLYSTDTQYF. The nucleotides read TGTGCCAGCAGTCGAGGACTATATAGCACAGATACGCAGTATTTT.